This TCR beta chain is from a study of blood T cell repertoires in COVID-19. Study at large: Samples taken during acute and convalescent COVID-19 were collected in the United States, Italy and Spain.

Using immunoSEQ multiplex PCR, the repertoire was profiled, and TCRdb retains in-frame clones only, with some absent. Counted here are approximately 200,000 clones, around 80% occurring once; the ten biggest clones make up around 11%. Source material: peripheral blood. The receptor's source is a woman aged 80 or over with COVID-19, enrolled during active disease.

This CDR3 reads CASSQAAGGQETQYF. CDR3 bases: TGTGCCAGTAGTCAGGCAGCGGGAGGCCAAGAGACCCAGTACTTC. This rearrangement joins TRBV19 to TRBJ2-5; 9 nucleotides align to TRBD2. Germline values: CDR1 LNHDA, CDR2 SQIVND (reference sequence). The CDR3 extends over 15 amino acids. The V gene end was trimmed by 5 bases and the J gene end by 1 base; junction bases not matched to a gene: 5.